This T cell receptor (beta chain) was obtained from a study of blood T cell repertoires in COVID-19. Study context: The samples span acute and convalescent COVID-19 from the United States, Italy and Spain.

This clone was seen just once. The germline gives CDR1 MDHEN, CDR2 SYDVKM. The CDR3 runs to 12 residues. Trimming pared 3 bases from V and 8 bases from J, leaving 8 bases between. The data were produced by immunoSEQ multiplex PCR, yet TCRdb's version contains in-frame clones alone and is incomplete. The table includes approximately 120,000 clones, approximately 81% detected once. Seattle enrolled patients during active infection and tracked them longitudinally. The TCR was taken from an elderly man with COVID-19, enrolled during active disease. J is TRBJ2-1 and V is TRBV28; D gene ambiguous. Source material: peripheral blood. CDR3 loop: CASSFSVHEQFF. For the CDR3, the DNA is TGTGCCAGCAGTTTTTCAGTGCATGAGCAGTTCTTC.